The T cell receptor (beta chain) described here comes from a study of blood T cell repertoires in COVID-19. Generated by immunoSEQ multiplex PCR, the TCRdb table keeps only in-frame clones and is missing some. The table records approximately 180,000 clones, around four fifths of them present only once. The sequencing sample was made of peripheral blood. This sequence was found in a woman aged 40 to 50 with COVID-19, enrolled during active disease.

The CDR3 protein is CASSWGLAVLGEETQYF. The CDR3 DNA reads as TGTGCCAGCAGCTGGGGACTAGCGGTCCTGGGGGAGGAGACCCAGTACTTC. V gene TRBV5-6 combines with J gene TRBJ2-5; 11 positions agree with TRBD2. The CDR3 has 17 residues. Per the germline V gene, CDR1 is SGHDT and CDR2 is YYEEEE. V lost 3 bases, J lost 5 bases, and 12 bases stayed unmatched.